Here is one TCR beta chain with its context. This clone's antigen is unknown. No per-base quality is available; no much larger clone lies one base away. This entry belongs to a study of cytotoxic CD8 clonotypes in ibrutinib-treated CLL (dated by TCRdb to about 2021). Notes on the research overall: The cohort was composed of 11 relapsed/refractory and roughly 14 treatment-naive patients; IGHV unmutated status was identified in 17 patients. Responses were partial in around 25 patients and complete in 2; after median about 5.5 years follow-up, roughly 15 stayed in remission and approximately twelve progressed. Response samples were obtained after a median of around 11 months of treatment, with a range of about 6 to 40 months. Cryopreserved peripheral blood mononuclear cells were collected before treatment, at response, and at either disease progression or sustained remission. Samples averaged 255,043 productive templates and tens of thousands of productive rearrangements. Every sample from remission and from progressive disease was obtained while the patients were still on ibrutinib. Longitudinal samples were available for about 30% of the 86 trial participants. Findings and caveats that apply to the study as a whole: At baseline, clonality was higher than in age-matched healthy donors and showed a strong correlation with circulating CD8+ T-cell counts. An increase in clonality was observed at ibrutinib response, with clonality remaining stable during sustained remission and falling back toward baseline at progression. Public clonotypes were found to be uncommon and were observed to contract or remain stable during treatment; the increase in clonality was shown to reflect expansion of private clonotypes at ibrutinib response. Sampling times were not matched between sustained-remission and progressing patients, and lymph node repertoires were not studied.

A MiSeq instrument was used for deep resolution sequencing, which targeted depths ranging from 1 in 1 million up to 1 in 200,000 T cells, with coverage averaging 10x for each clonotype. TCR beta libraries were generated with the immunoSEQ hsTCRB Kit. In the authors' own workflow: Data were analyzed with ImmunoSEQ Data Assistant and ImmunoSEQ Analyzer, with V, D and J genes assigned per IMGT definitions. Clonality, with values ranging from 0 to 1, was calculated as one minus the normalized Shannon entropy of productive rearrangement frequencies. Public clonotype analysis was restricted to overrepresented clonotypes comprising at least 0.05% of each patient's repertoire. More than ten age-matched healthy donor repertoires from immuneACCESS were used as controls for clonality. The immuneACCESS repertoire file appears here via TCRdb, limited to in-frame rearrangements. These files lack a portion of the clones; in checked studies, under half of the deficit traces to unresolved V genes, and the cause of the others is not known. V and J calls and clone size follow that table, whereas D and trimming were derived from the DNA. Recorded for this sample are 130,000 or so clones; around 84% of them occurred a single time. 3.3% of the sample rests with the top ten.

The time point label here, explained by the study, means: roughly 25 months on ibrutinib. For TCR beta library preparation, roughly 1.8 micrograms of genomic DNA was extracted from cryopreserved PBMCs. Longitudinal blood samples from CLL patients on ibrutinib monotherapy were analyzed using high-throughput TCR beta sequencing. The patients were enrolled in a single-center, open-label phase 2 trial of ibrutinib monotherapy. V was cut back by 3 bases and J by 2 bases, leaving a gap of 8 bases between them. The CDR3 goes from the cysteine to the phenylalanine over 13 residues. Only the CDR3 portion is preserved as DNA: 39 bases, with reading frame beginning at the first base. The germline V gene gives CDR1 as SGHRS and CDR2 as YFSETQ.

The chain employs TRBV5-1 and TRBJ1-1; no D gene is confidently identified. The TCR was taken from a human donor with chronic lymphocytic leukemia. Sequences were derived from PBMCs, sampled after 24 months of ibrutinib treatment. CDR3 protein: CASSWTTNTEAFF. Read as DNA, the sequence is TGCGCCAGCAGCTGGACGACTAACACTGAAGCTTTCTTT.